This T cell receptor beta chain was identified during a study of blood T cell repertoires in COVID-19. About the study: The United States, Italy and Spain provided the acute and convalescent COVID-19 samples.

Source study methods: Amplifying reference gene primers gave estimates of nucleated cell counts. The method was immunoSEQ multiplex PCR; TCRdb's version includes in-frame clones alone and lacks a portion of them. The DNA was the basis for D and trimming; V, J and clone size are from that table. The sample shows about 310,000 clones, around 87% of them seen only once. Germline assignment: CDR1 GTSNPN and CDR2 SVGIG (reference sequence). The ends were cut back, 1 base at V and 5 bases at J, with 9 bases in the middle. This CDR3 is 12 amino acids long. The receptor's source is a woman between 40 and 50 years old with COVID-19, enrolled during active disease. This chain connects TRBV30 to TRBJ2-7, with D possibly being TRBD1 (5 bases). The sequenced material came from peripheral blood. This CDR3 is CAWSGQRNEQYF. Here the CDR3 DNA reads TGTGCCTGGAGTGGACAGAGGAACGAGCAGTACTTC.